Following are 2 T cell receptor beta chains from one sample sequenced in a study of circulating and synovial CD4+ cells in juvenile arthritis. The protocol was immunoSEQ multiplex PCR, while the TCRdb copy is restricted to in-frame clones and leaves out a portion. The sample carries around 32,000 clones, around 96% recorded once. Sequences were obtained from CD4+ T cells from blood. The receptors come from a human donor with juvenile idiopathic arthritis.

The table lists this clone with a few counts. This sequence joins TRBV19 and TRBJ1-6; TRBD1 matches 7 bases. V was pared by 10 bases and J by 7 bases, with 7 bases of the junction left unmatched. The CDR3 loop spans 13 amino acids. Per the germline V gene, CDR1 is LNHDA and CDR2 is SQIVND (reference sequence). CDR3 DNA: TGTGCCACCCTTGACAGGGCGAATTCACCCCTCCACTTT. As protein: CATLDRANSPLHF. The variable domain in full, completed from reference TRBV19 and TRBJ1-6, reads DGGITQSPKYLFRKEGQNVTLSCEQNLNHDAMYWYRQDPGQGLRLIYYSQIVNDFQKGDIAEGYSVSREKKESFPLTVTSAQKNPTAFYLCATLDRANSPLHFGNGTRLTVT.

This clone was seen a handful of times. The chain is built from TRBV30 and TRBJ1-1; perhaps TRBD1 as D (5 bases). Germline V gene data show CDR1 as GTSNPN and CDR2 as SVGIG (reference sequence). CDR3 length: 13 residues. V lost 0 bases to trimming and J lost 4 bases, with 9 bases between them. CDR3 in amino acids: CAWSVPGGTEAFF. In DNA form, the CDR3 reads TGTGCCTGGAGTGTACCGGGGGGCACTGAAGCTTTCTTT.